A single sample gave rise to the 7 T cell receptor beta chains below, sequenced in a study of CD8 T cells in Susac syndrome. When the RNA was reverse transcribed, random hexamers were used with an input of roughly 0.45 to 1 ug. TCRdb processed the immunoSEQ multiplex PCR reads anew with MiXCR; each CDR3 protein has one entry. Of tens of thousands of distinct CDR3 sequences in the sample, 93% were seen once. Sequencing was carried out using CD8+ T cells from PBMCs. These receptor sequences come from a human donor in good health.

The V gene is TRBV2, the J gene TRBJ2-7, with 11 nucleotides matching TRBD2. V dropped 4 bases and J dropped 4; count of bases not matched to a gene: 3. CDR3 length equals 14 residues. Germline V gene data show CDR1 as SNHLY and CDR2 as FYNNEI. CDR3 loop: CASSALAGGYEQYF. The CDR3 bases are TGTGCCAGCAGTGCCCTAGCGGGAGGATACGAGCAGTACTTC.

The J gene is TRBJ2-1, the V gene TRBV9; D is unclear. Germline values: CDR1 SGDLS, CDR2 YYNGEE. V was clipped by 2 bases and J by 10 bases, with 7 bases between them. The CDR3 runs to 11 residues. CDR3 nucleotide sequence: TGTGCCAGCAGCGTTGGGCCCGAGCAGTTCTTC. Translation gives CASSVGPEQFF.

The V and J genes are TRBV29-1 and TRBJ2-2; D is ambiguous. This CDR3 has 12 amino acids. V was shortened by 3 bases and J by 4 bases, with 6 bases between the two germline ends. Germline lookup yields CDR1 SQVTM and CDR2 ANQGSEA. In nucleotides, the CDR3 is TGCAGCGTTGACGCTGTCACCGGGGAGCTGTTTTTT. It yields the protein CSVDAVTGELFF.

The rearrangement links TRBV7-6 to TRBJ2-1, with TRBD2 matching over 8 bases. The closer fit of TRBJ2-7 to the DNA end suggests the J call may be wrong. The length of the CDR3 is 14 residues. Germline V gene data show CDR1 as SGHVS and CDR2 as FNYEAQ. CDR3 in amino acids: CASSLPSGPGEQYF. Written as DNA, the CDR3 is TGTGCCAGCAGCTTACCTAGCGGGCCGGGGGAGCAGTACTTC.

This rearrangement joins TRBV29-1 to TRBJ2-3, with D unresolved. The CDR3 is 13 residues long. V was trimmed by 5 bases and J by 1 base, leaving 10 bases between them. Germline CDR1 reads SQVTM; CDR2 reads ANQGSEA. The chain's CDR3 is CSVKELGTDTQYF. For the CDR3, the DNA is TGCAGCGTTAAGGAACTCGGCACAGATACGCAGTATTTT.

The J gene is TRBJ2-7, the V gene TRBV7-6; TRBD1 matches 8 bases. Germline-derived CDR1 and CDR2 are SGHVS and FNYEAQ. J lost 3 bases, V lost 0 bases, and 7 bases had no gene match. This CDR3 has 16 amino acids. The DNA of the CDR3 is TGTGCCAGCAGCTTAGCGGCCAGGGGGCCAGACTACGAGCAGTACTTC. Encoded protein: CASSLAARGPDYEQYF.

V is TRBV12-3 or TRBV12-4 and J is TRBJ2-3, with 9 nucleotides matching TRBD2. The CDR3 totals 15 residues. With 2 bases clipped from V and 4 bases from J, the junction kept 4 bases outside the gene matches. The CDR3 nucleotides read TGTGCCAGCAGTTTATTAATAGCGGGAGCAGATACGCAGTATTTT. It encodes CASSLLIAGADTQYF.